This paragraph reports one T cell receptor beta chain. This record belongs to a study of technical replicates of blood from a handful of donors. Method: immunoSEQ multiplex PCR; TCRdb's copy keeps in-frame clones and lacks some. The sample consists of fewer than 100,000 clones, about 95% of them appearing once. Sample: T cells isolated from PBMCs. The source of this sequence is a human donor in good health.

CDR3 nucleotides: TGTGCCAGCAGGTTACAAAGCGGAGCGAGGCACGACAATGAGCAGTTCTTC. As protein: CASRLQSGARHDNEQFF. The rearrangement links TRBV28 to TRBJ2-1; D possibly corresponds to TRBD2 (5 bases). The CDR3 covers 17 residues. CDR1 and CDR2 (germline): MDHEN, SYDVKM. Trimming removed 6 bases at V and 5 bases at J, with 23 bases between.